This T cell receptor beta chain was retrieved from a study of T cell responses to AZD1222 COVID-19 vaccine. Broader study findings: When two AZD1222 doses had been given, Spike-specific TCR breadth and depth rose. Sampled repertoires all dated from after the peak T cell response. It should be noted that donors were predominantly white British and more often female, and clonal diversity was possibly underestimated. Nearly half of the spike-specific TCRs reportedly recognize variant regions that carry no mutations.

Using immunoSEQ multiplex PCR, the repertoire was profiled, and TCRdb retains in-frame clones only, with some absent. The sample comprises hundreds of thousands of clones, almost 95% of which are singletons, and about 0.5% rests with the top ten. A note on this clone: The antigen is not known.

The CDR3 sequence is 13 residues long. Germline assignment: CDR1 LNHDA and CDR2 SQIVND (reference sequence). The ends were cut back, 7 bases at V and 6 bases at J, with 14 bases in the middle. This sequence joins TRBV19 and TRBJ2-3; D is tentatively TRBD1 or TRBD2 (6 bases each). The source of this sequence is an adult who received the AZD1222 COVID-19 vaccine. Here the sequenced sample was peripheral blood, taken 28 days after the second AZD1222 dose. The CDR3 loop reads CASMSGARDTQYF. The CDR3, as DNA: TGTGCCAGTATGTCGGGGGCGAGGGATACGCAGTATTTT. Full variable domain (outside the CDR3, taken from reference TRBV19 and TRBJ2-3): DGGITQSPKYLFRKEGQNVTLSCEQNLNHDAMYWYRQDPGQGLRLIYYSQIVNDFQKGDIAEGYSVSREKKESFPLTVTSAQKNPTAFYLCASMSGARDTQYFGPGTRLTVL.